This TCR beta chain was identified during a study of radiation and T cells in renal cell carcinoma. Here immunoSEQ multiplex PCR was the method, and the copy in TCRdb shows in-frame clones only, minus some. The sample holds 150,000 or so clones, around 89% seen once. Findings of the study overall: Top tumor clonotypes rose in blood 2 weeks post-radiation, then contracted. Without pretreatment biopsies, baseline tumor clonotype presence was undetermined.

To note about this clone: Its antigen is as yet unknown.

The time point was: baseline pretreatment blood. Treatment reported: 15 Gy SBRT to primary tumor, nephrectomy 4 weeks later. The patient's renal cell carcinoma had clear cell pathology. Germline V gene data show CDR1 as DFQATT and CDR2 as SNEGSKA (reference sequence). CDR3 size: 11 residues. The V end lost 7 bases, the J end lost 6 bases, and 12 bases lay between the germline ends. The V and J genes are TRBV20-1 and TRBJ1-2; D not resolved. The sequenced sample was blood, obtained from a patient whose treatment included radiotherapy and nephrectomy. The sequence derives from a woman in her 70s with renal cell carcinoma. The CDR3 spells CSGDPRHGYTF. The CDR3 DNA sequence: TGCAGTGGAGACCCCAGGCATGGCTACACCTTC.